A selection of T cell receptor beta chains follows, all from one sample in a study of cytomegalovirus exposure and HLA in healthy donors. The assay was immunoSEQ multiplex PCR, and TCRdb's table has in-frame clones only and misses some. The data show about 130,000 clones, 78% seen once. The source material was PBMCs. These receptors came from a man younger than 45 in good health and CMV-seropositive. Each CDR3 is given with its conserved first and last residue. D genes are given only for firm matches. Not every row has a clone size; where given, it reads once, few, many or a size class.

cdr3_aa: CASSQEGTSNTEAFF
cdr3_nt: TGTGCCAGCAGCCAGGAAGGGACATCGAACACTGAAGCTTTCTTT
cdr3_length: 15
clone_size: NA
d_call: NA
j_call: TRBJ1-1
v_call: TRBV6-6

cdr3_aa: CASSLVGGPNGYTF
cdr3_nt: TGTGCCAGCAGTTTAGTAGGGGGCCCTAATGGCTACACCTTC
cdr3_length: 14
clone_size: NA
d_call: TRBD1
j_call: TRBJ1-2
v_call: TRBV27

cdr3_aa: CASSLILAGVDTGELFF
cdr3_nt: TGTGCCAGCAGCTTGATACTAGCGGGAGTGGACACCGGGGAGCTGTTTTTT
cdr3_length: 17
clone_size: NA
d_call: TRBD2
j_call: TRBJ2-2
v_call: TRBV5-8

cdr3_aa: CASSPWSLGGNEKLFF
cdr3_nt: TGTGCCAGCAGTCCATGGAGCCTCGGTGGGAATGAAAAACTGTTTTTT
cdr3_length: 16
clone_size: NA
d_call: NA
j_call: TRBJ1-4
v_call: TRBV27

cdr3_aa: CAGHRGAFF
cdr3_nt: TGTGCCGGACACAGGGGAGCTTTCTTT
cdr3_length: 9
clone_size: NA
d_call: TRBD1
j_call: TRBJ1-1
v_call: TRBV5-8

cdr3_aa: CASSLSSQGAGGYTF
cdr3_nt: TGTGCCAGCAGTTTATCGTCACAGGGGGCGGGCGGCTACACCTTC
cdr3_length: 15
clone_size: few
d_call: TRBD1
j_call: TRBJ1-2
v_call: TRBV27

cdr3_aa: CASSVVPSSYNEQFF
cdr3_nt: TGTGCCAGCAGCGTAGTCCCGAGCTCCTACAATGAGCAGTTCTTC
cdr3_length: 15
clone_size: NA
d_call: NA
j_call: TRBJ2-1
v_call: TRBV9

cdr3_aa: CASRSGVPSYEQYF
cdr3_nt: TGTGCCAGCCGTTCAGGGGTCCCTTCCTACGAGCAGTACTTC
cdr3_length: 14
clone_size: NA
d_call: NA
j_call: TRBJ2-7
v_call: TRBV27

cdr3_aa: CASSLVAGLAGAWYEQYF
cdr3_nt: TGTGCCAGCAGCTTAGTAGCAGGACTAGCGGGAGCTTGGTACGAGCAGTACTTC
cdr3_length: 18
clone_size: once
d_call: TRBD2
j_call: TRBJ2-7
v_call: TRBV7-2

cdr3_aa: CASSRVRREQFF
cdr3_nt: TGTGCCAGCAGTAGGGTACGGAGGGAGCAGTTCTTC
cdr3_length: 12
clone_size: NA
d_call: NA
j_call: TRBJ2-1
v_call: TRBV28